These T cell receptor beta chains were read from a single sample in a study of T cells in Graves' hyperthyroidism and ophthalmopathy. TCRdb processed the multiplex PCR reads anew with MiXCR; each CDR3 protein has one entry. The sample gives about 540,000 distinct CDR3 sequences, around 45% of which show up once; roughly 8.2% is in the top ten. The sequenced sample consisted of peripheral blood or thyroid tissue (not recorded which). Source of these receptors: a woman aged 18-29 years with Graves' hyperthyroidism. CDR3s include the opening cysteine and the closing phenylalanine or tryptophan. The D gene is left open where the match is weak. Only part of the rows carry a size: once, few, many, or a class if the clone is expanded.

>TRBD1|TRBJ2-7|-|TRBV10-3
TGTGCCATCAGTGAGTCAGGAGACAGGGGGGACGAGCAGTACTTC
CAISESGDRGDEQYF
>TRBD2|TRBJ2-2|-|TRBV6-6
TGTGCCAGCAGCGACGGGACTAGCGGGAGAGGTGAGCAGTTTTTT
CASSDGTSGRGEQFF
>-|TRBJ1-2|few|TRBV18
TGTGCCAGCTCATCCCAACAGGGTCCCTATGGCTACACCTTC
CASSSQQGPYGYTF
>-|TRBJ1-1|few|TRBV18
TGTGCCAGCTCACCAGTTGGGGGTCCTGAAGCTTTCTTT
CASSPVGGPEAFF
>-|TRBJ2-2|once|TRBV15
TGTGCCACCAGCAGAACAGGGAACACCGGGGAGCTGTTTTTT
CATSRTGNTGELFF
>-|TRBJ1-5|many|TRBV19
TGTGCCAGTAGTTCTCCTACACCCCATAGCAATCAGCCCCAGCATTTT
CASSSPTPHSNQPQHF
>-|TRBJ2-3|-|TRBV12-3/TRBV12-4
TGTGCCAGCAGTTTAAGCGGCGACACAGATACGCAGTATTTT
CASSLSGDTDTQYF
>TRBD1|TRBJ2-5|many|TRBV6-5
TGTGCCAGCCAGGGGGTTCGAGAGACCCAGTACTTC
CASQGVRETQYF
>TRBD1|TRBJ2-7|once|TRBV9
TGTGCCAGCAGCACTCAGGGGGCATTTCAGAATGAGCAGTACTTC
CASSTQGAFQNEQYF
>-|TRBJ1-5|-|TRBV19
TGTGCCAGTAGCGTTGCGGAGACCCAGCATTTT
CASSVAETQHF
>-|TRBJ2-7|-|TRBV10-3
TGTGCCATCAGTGACTATAGCGGGACAGCCCCCTACGAGCAGTACTTC
CAISDYSGTAPYEQYF
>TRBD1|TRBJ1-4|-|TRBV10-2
TGCGCCAGCAGTGGACAGGGTCCCGATGAAAAACTGTTTTTT
CASSGQGPDEKLFF
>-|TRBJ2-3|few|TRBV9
TGTGCCAGCAGCGTAGTGGGATCAACCGGCACAGATACGCAGTATTTT
CASSVVGSTGTDTQYF
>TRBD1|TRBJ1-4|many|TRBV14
TGTGCCAGCAGCGCAACTTCCCGACAGGGGACTAATGAAAAACTGTTTTTT
CASSATSRQGTNEKLFF